A selection of T cell receptor beta chains follows, all from one sample in a study of T cells in Graves' hyperthyroidism and ophthalmopathy. TCRdb redid the calling of the multiplex PCR reads with MiXCR, one entry per CDR3 protein. The sample shows about 500,000 distinct CDR3 sequences, 15% to 20% of them seen only once. Input material: blood. Receptors were obtained from a woman in her thirties with Graves' ophthalmopathy. CDR3s include the opening cysteine and the closing phenylalanine or tryptophan. The order of the fields is D gene, J gene, clone size, V gene, CDR3 protein, CDR3 DNA. The D gene is left open where the match is weak. A row's size may be missing; if present it is once, few, many or a size class.

d_call: -
j_call: TRBJ1-2
clone_size: many
v_call: TRBV11-2
cdr3_aa: CASRLGVGEYGYTF
cdr3_nt: TGTGCCAGCCGCCTCGGTGTCGGGGAATATGGCTACACCTTC

d_call: TRBD2
j_call: TRBJ2-2
clone_size: -
v_call: TRBV27
cdr3_aa: CASSLSGLAGAQTGELFF
cdr3_nt: TGTGCCAGCAGTTTATCGGGACTAGCGGGAGCCCAAACCGGGGAGCTGTTTTTT

d_call: -
j_call: TRBJ1-5
clone_size: -
v_call: TRBV6-2/TRBV6-3
cdr3_aa: CASRAQNNQPQHF
cdr3_nt: TGTGCCAGCCGGGCACAGAATAATCAGCCCCAGCATTTT

d_call: -
j_call: TRBJ2-5
clone_size: few
v_call: TRBV24-1
cdr3_aa: CATSDLGGPGETQYF
cdr3_nt: TGTGCCACCAGTGATTTAGGGGGGCCCGGGGAGACCCAGTACTTC

d_call: -
j_call: TRBJ1-1
clone_size: many
v_call: TRBV6-1
cdr3_aa: CATRGFLGTEAFF
cdr3_nt: TGTGCCACCAGAGGATTTTTAGGCACTGAAGCTTTCTTT

d_call: -
j_call: TRBJ2-7
clone_size: many
v_call: TRBV10-3
cdr3_aa: CAILEGGGYEQYF
cdr3_nt: TGTGCCATCCTTGAGGGGGGAGGCTACGAGCAGTACTTC

d_call: TRBD1
j_call: TRBJ1-4
clone_size: few
v_call: TRBV14
cdr3_aa: CASSQGTGTAKLFF
cdr3_nt: TGTGCCAGCAGCCAAGGGACCGGGACAGCCAAACTGTTTTTT

d_call: TRBD2
j_call: TRBJ2-1
clone_size: -
v_call: TRBV20-1
cdr3_aa: CRFLSGSHDEQFF
cdr3_nt: TGCAGGTTTCTTAGCGGGAGTCATGATGAGCAGTTCTTC

d_call: -
j_call: TRBJ2-7
clone_size: -
v_call: TRBV28
cdr3_aa: CASSWTRDEQYF
cdr3_nt: TGTGCCAGCAGTTGGACACGGGACGAGCAGTACTTC

d_call: TRBD1
j_call: TRBJ1-2
clone_size: many
v_call: TRBV27
cdr3_aa: CASSPRPPGQGYGYTF
cdr3_nt: TGTGCCAGCAGTCCACGTCCCCCGGGACAGGGTTATGGCTACACCTTC

d_call: -
j_call: TRBJ2-3
clone_size: many
v_call: TRBV11-2
cdr3_aa: CASSLEQGPDTQYF
cdr3_nt: TGTGCCAGCAGCTTAGAACAGGGCCCAGATACGCAGTATTTT

d_call: -
j_call: TRBJ2-1
clone_size: many
v_call: TRBV7-2
cdr3_aa: CASSRKLYNEQFF
cdr3_nt: TGTGCCAGCAGCCGTAAACTGTACAATGAGCAGTTCTTC

d_call: -
j_call: TRBJ2-5
clone_size: many
v_call: TRBV20-1
cdr3_aa: CSANRRQETQYF
cdr3_nt: TGCAGTGCTAACAGGAGACAAGAGACCCAGTACTTC

d_call: TRBD2
j_call: TRBJ2-2
clone_size: few
v_call: TRBV6-6
cdr3_aa: CASSYSLAVNTGELFF
cdr3_nt: TGTGCCAGCAGTTACTCCCTAGCGGTGAACACCGGGGAGCTGTTTTTT

d_call: -
j_call: TRBJ2-7
clone_size: few
v_call: TRBV12-3/TRBV12-4
cdr3_aa: CASSLGGGVGEQYF
cdr3_nt: TGTGCCAGCAGTTTGGGGGGAGGAGTAGGCGAGCAGTACTTC

d_call: -
j_call: TRBJ1-2
clone_size: few
v_call: TRBV6-5
cdr3_aa: CASSYRPLDYGYTF
cdr3_nt: TGTGCCAGCAGTTATAGACCGCTAGACTATGGCTACACCTTC

d_call: -
j_call: TRBJ2-5
clone_size: few
v_call: TRBV4-1
cdr3_aa: CASSQEGLASGGTQYF
cdr3_nt: TGCGCCAGCAGCCAGGAGGGGCTAGCGTCCGGGGGGACCCAGTACTTC

d_call: -
j_call: TRBJ2-7
clone_size: -
v_call: TRBV7-6
cdr3_aa: CASSLGTGLREQYF
cdr3_nt: TGTGCCAGCAGCTTAGGAACAGGCCTAAGGGAGCAGTACTTC

d_call: -
j_call: TRBJ1-2
clone_size: -
v_call: TRBV11-3
cdr3_aa: CASSLPDSDGYTF
cdr3_nt: TGTGCCAGCAGCTTACCAGACTCTGATGGCTACACCTTC

d_call: -
j_call: TRBJ2-6
clone_size: many
v_call: TRBV5-1
cdr3_aa: CASSTLTSGSSGANVLTF
cdr3_nt: TGCGCCAGCAGCACATTAACCTCAGGGAGTTCTGGGGCCAACGTCCTGACTTTC

d_call: TRBD2
j_call: TRBJ2-1
clone_size: -
v_call: TRBV28
cdr3_aa: CASRLRGSGRFYRNEQFF
cdr3_nt: TGTGCCAGCAGGTTGAGGGGTAGCGGGAGGTTCTACCGGAATGAGCAGTTCTTC

d_call: TRBD1
j_call: TRBJ2-7
clone_size: many
v_call: TRBV5-1
cdr3_aa: CASSPYARGTGVDEQYF
cdr3_nt: TGCGCCAGCAGCCCCTACGCCAGGGGGACAGGGGTCGACGAGCAGTACTTC

d_call: -
j_call: TRBJ1-1
clone_size: many
v_call: TRBV6-1
cdr3_aa: CASSPGGARNTEAFF
cdr3_nt: TGTGCCAGCAGCCCCGGGGGGGCGAGGAACACTGAAGCTTTCTTT

d_call: -
j_call: TRBJ2-3
clone_size: many
v_call: TRBV5-1
cdr3_aa: CASMGSDTQYF
cdr3_nt: TGCGCCAGCATGGGATCAGATACGCAGTATTTT

d_call: -
j_call: TRBJ1-2
clone_size: many
v_call: TRBV20-1
cdr3_aa: CSARVQYRGYTF
cdr3_nt: TGCAGTGCTAGAGTACAGTACCGTGGCTACACCTTC

d_call: -
j_call: TRBJ1-1
clone_size: many
v_call: TRBV30
cdr3_aa: CAWSPFGQPNTEAFF
cdr3_nt: TGTGCCTGGAGTCCTTTTGGACAGCCGAACACTGAAGCTTTCTTT

d_call: -
j_call: TRBJ2-3
clone_size: many
v_call: TRBV20-1
cdr3_aa: CSARDPSTDTQYF
cdr3_nt: TGCAGTGCTAGAGACCCTAGCACAGATACGCAGTATTTT

d_call: -
j_call: TRBJ2-7
clone_size: many
v_call: TRBV2
cdr3_aa: CASTSDLYEQYF
cdr3_nt: TGTGCCAGCACCTCAGACCTATACGAGCAGTACTTC